This T cell receptor beta chain originates from a study of blood T cell repertoires in COVID-19. CDR1 SNHLY and CDR2 FYNNEI come from the germline V gene. The V and J ends lost 6 bases and 0 bases, in that order; junction bases with no gene match: 4. The CDR3 sequence is 15 residues long. In the study's own analysis: Using reference gene primer amplification, nucleated cell counts were estimated. Sequencing used immunoSEQ multiplex PCR; TCRdb keeps in-frame clones, though not all of them. D and trimming were read from the DNA, whereas the V and J calls and clone size are those reported in that table. The table shows roughly 330,000 clones, with more than 75% occurring only once.

The receptor's source is a woman aged 25 to 39 who had recovered from COVID-19. The sequencing input was PBMCs or T cells enriched from blood (not recorded which). The V call is TRBV2, the J call TRBJ1-5; TRBD1 agrees at 8 bases. In DNA form, the CDR3 reads TGTGCCAGCAGGGCACAGGGGGGTAGCAATCAGCCCCAGCATTTT. Protein product: CASRAQGGSNQPQHF.